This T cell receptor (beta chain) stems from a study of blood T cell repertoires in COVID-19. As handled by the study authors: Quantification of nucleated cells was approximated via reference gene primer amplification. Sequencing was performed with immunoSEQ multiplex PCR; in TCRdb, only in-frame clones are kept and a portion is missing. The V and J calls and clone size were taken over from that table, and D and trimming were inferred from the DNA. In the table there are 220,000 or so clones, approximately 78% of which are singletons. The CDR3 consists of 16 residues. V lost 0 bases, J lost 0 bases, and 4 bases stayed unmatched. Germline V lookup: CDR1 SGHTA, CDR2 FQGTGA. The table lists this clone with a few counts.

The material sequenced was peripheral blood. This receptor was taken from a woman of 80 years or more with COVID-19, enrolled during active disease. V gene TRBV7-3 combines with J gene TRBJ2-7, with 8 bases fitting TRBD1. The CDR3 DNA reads TGTGCCAGCAGCTTAACGGCCGGGACAGGCTCCTACGAGCAGTACTTC. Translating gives CASSLTAGTGSYEQYF.